The sequence of this T cell receptor (beta chain) was determined in a study of T cell responses to AZD1222 COVID-19 vaccine. General study results and limits: The number of AZD1222 recipients seropositive at baseline was only five to seven. Donors were mostly white British, more females; clonal diversity possibly underestimated. With two AZD1222 doses given, Spike-specific TCR breadth and depth both rose.

Some clones are missing from TCRdb's copy, which holds only in-frame ones; the method was immunoSEQ multiplex PCR. The table shows 120,000 to 150,000 clones, with approximately 90% occurring only once. As concerns this clone: The antigen is unknown.

The sequencing here drew on peripheral blood, taken 28 days after the second AZD1222 dose. The TCR sequence derives from an adult who received the AZD1222 COVID-19 vaccine.

In DNA, the CDR3 is TGTGCCACCGAGACAGGGGGCGACCCTGAAGCTTTCTTT. Its translation is CATETGGDPEAFF. The V call is TRBV5-4, the J call TRBJ1-1, with TRBD1 identical over 10 bases. There are 13 residues in the CDR3. V was clipped by 9 bases and J by 6 bases; unmatched bases: 8. The germline gives CDR1 SGHNT, CDR2 YYREEE (reference sequence).